This T cell receptor (beta chain) was sequenced in a study of HIV-infected patients and healthy controls. This clonotype was counted ten times or more. TCRdb re-called the 5' RACE reads through MiXCR, storing one row per CDR3 protein. Of 70,000 or so distinct CDR3 sequences listed, roughly a sixth are singletons. This CDR3 comprises 17 residues. Germline CDR1 and CDR2: DFQATT and SNEGSKA (reference sequence). Trimming at V came to 6 bases and at J to 0 bases, leaving 8 bases not matched to a gene. The receptor was derived from a human donor in good health. Sequenced input: CD4+ T cells from blood. The J gene is TRBJ2-1, the V gene TRBV20-1; 13 nucleotides match TRBD2. This chain's CDR3 is CSAPTSGGPLSYNEQFF. Here the CDR3 DNA reads TGCAGTGCCCCGACTAGCGGGGGGCCGCTCTCCTACAATGAGCAGTTCTTC.